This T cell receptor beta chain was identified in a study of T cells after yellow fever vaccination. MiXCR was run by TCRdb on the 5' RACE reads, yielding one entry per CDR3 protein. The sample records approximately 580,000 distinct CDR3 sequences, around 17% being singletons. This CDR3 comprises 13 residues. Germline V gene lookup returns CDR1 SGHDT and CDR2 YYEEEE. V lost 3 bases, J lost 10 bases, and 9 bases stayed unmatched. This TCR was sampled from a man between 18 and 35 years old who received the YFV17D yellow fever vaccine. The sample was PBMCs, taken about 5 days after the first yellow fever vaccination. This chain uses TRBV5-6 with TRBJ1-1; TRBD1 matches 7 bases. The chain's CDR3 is CASSWASGGSAFF. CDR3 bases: TGTGCCAGCAGCTGGGCCTCAGGGGGTTCAGCTTTCTTT.